This entry lists 26 T cell receptor beta chains sequenced from one sample in a study of T cell responses to AZD1222 COVID-19 vaccine. Sequencing used immunoSEQ multiplex PCR; TCRdb keeps in-frame clones, though not all of them. The sample lists tens of thousands of clones, 85% to 90% occurring once. The specimen was peripheral blood, collected 28 days after the second AZD1222 dose. The source of these receptors is an adult who received the AZD1222 COVID-19 vaccine.

This sequence joins TRBV5-1 and TRBJ1-5; TRBD1 might be the D (5 bases). This CDR3 has 16 residues. The germline CDR1 and CDR2 sequences are SGHRS and YFSETQ. With 7 bases removed from V and 0 bases from J, the gap between germline ends came to 17 bases. The CDR3 bases are TGCGCCAGCGCTAAGGGGCCAGGGCTTAGCAATCAGCCCCAGCATTTT. Amino acids: CASAKGPGLSNQPQHF. The entire variable domain, with the rest obtained from reference TRBV5-1 and TRBJ1-5, is as follows: KAGVTQTPRYLIKTRGQQVTLSCSPISGHRSVSWYQQTPGQGLQFLFEYFSETQRNKGNFPGRFSGRQFSNSRSEMNVSTLELGDSALYLCASAKGPGLSNQPQHFGDGTRLSIL.

The chain joins TRBV28 to TRBJ2-5, with D perhaps given as TRBD1 or TRBD2 (6 bases each). The V end lost 5 bases, the J end lost 5 bases, and 15 bases lay between the germline ends. CDR3 length: 14 amino acids. Germline assignment: CDR1 MDHEN and CDR2 SYDVKM. This chain's CDR3 is CASSEQGSGETQYF. Here the CDR3 DNA reads TGTGCCAGCAGTGAACAGGGAAGCGGGGAGACCCAGTACTTC.

The rearrangement joins TRBV27 to TRBJ1-1; TRBD1 might be the D (6 bases). Trimming took 5 bases from V and 5 from J, leaving 15 bases between them. The CDR3 runs 14 residues. Per germline, CDR1 MNHEY and CDR2 SMNVEV (reference sequence). This chain's CDR3 is CASSPGGFRTEAFF. CDR3 bases: TGTGCCAGCAGTCCCGGGGGCTTTCGGACTGAAGCTTTCTTT.

This chain connects TRBV7-9 to TRBJ1-5, with TRBD1 as a possible D gene (5 bases). With 1 base removed from V and 9 bases from J, the gap between germline ends came to 10 bases. Germline V gene lookup returns CDR1 SEHNR and CDR2 FQNEAQ (reference sequence). The CDR3 loop spans 13 amino acids. For the CDR3, the DNA is TGTGCCAGCAGCTTAGGGGAGGGACCGCCCCAGCATTTT. Encoded protein: CASSLGEGPPQHF.

On this clone: The limits of the CDR3 on the DNA are not certain, so only TCRdb's listed CDR3 is given. This sequence joins TRBV13 and TRBJ2-7; the DNA was not compared with TRBD2, the D call given in the table. Per germline, CDR1 PRHDT and CDR2 FYEKMQ (reference sequence). The CDR3 is 17 residues long, counting both termini. The CDR3 sequence is CASSPVGTGTSRGKEYF.

The CDR3 region has the DNA TGCGCCAGCAGCGCAGGGACAGGGGTTTTCTCTGGAAACACCATATATTTT. Residues: CASSAGTGVFSGNTIYF. The J gene is TRBJ1-3, the V gene TRBV10-2; 10 nucleotides line up with TRBD1. The V gene end was trimmed by 6 bases and the J gene end by 0 bases; junction bases not matched to a gene: 8. Germline CDR1 and CDR2: WSHSY and SAAADI. This CDR3 region has 17 residues.

The chain recombines TRBV27 with TRBJ1-5, with a weak D call TRBD1 (5 bases). The V gene's germline CDR1 is MNHEY and CDR2 SMNVEV (reference sequence). The CDR3 length is 15 residues. V gave up 8 bases and J gave up 7 bases, with 21 bases separating them. The CDR3 loop is CASPRGPYGKQPQHF. In DNA, the CDR3 is TGTGCCAGCCCTCGGGGCCCCTATGGGAAGCAGCCCCAGCATTTT.

This clone showed up just once. The chain carries TRBV4-3 and TRBJ2-2; the match to TRBD2 covers 15 bases. CDR3 length: 20 residues. V lost 0 bases and J lost 4; bases outside the gene matches: 9. CDR1 LGHNA and CDR2 YSLEER come from the germline V gene. The CDR3 nucleotides read TGCGCCAGCAGCCAAGATTCCCAGGGACTAGCGGGGGGCCTCACCGGGGAGCTGTTTTTT. Amino acids: CASSQDSQGLAGGLTGELFF.

The chain combines TRBV15 with TRBJ1-2; TRBD1 is a possible D gene (5 bases). Germline V lookup: CDR1 LNHNV, CDR2 YYDKDF (reference sequence). CDR3 length equals 14 residues. Between the trimmed V and J ends, which lost 0 bases and 4 bases, there was a span of 9 bases. The CDR3 DNA is TGTGCCACCAGCAGAGAGGGGGGTGCCTATGGCTACACCTTC. Its translation is CATSREGGAYGYTF. The full variable domain, in which reference TRBV15 and TRBJ1-2 provide the parts outside the CDR3, is DAMVIQNPRYQVTQFGKPVTLSCSQTLNHNVMYWYQQKSSQAPKLLFHYYDKDFNNEADTPDNFQSRRPNTSFCFLDIRSPGLGDTAMYLCATSREGGAYGYTFGSGTRLTVV.

The chain couples TRBV21-1 to TRBJ1-5. TRBV21-1 has pseudogene status. The CDR3 sequence is 15 residues long. The CDR3: CASSKWGSPRQPQHF. CDR3 in DNA: TGTGCCAGCAGCAAATGGGGTAGTCCTCGTCAGCCCCAGCATTTT.

This sequence joins TRBV5-1 and TRBJ1-1; 8 nucleotides match TRBD1. With V trimmed by 4 bases and J by 4 bases, 3 bases remained unmatched. CDR3 length equals 13 residues. Germline loops: CDR1 SGHRS, CDR2 YFSETQ. CDR3 sequence reads: CASSPDRGTEAFF. The CDR3 coding sequence is TGCGCCAGCAGCCCCGACAGGGGCACTGAAGCTTTCTTT.

The chain is built from TRBV12-5 and TRBJ2-1; D is uncertain. This CDR3 region has 17 residues. Trimming took 1 base from V and 3 from J, leaving 16 bases between them. CDR1 is LGHNT and CDR2 is FRNRAP in the germline V gene. CDR3 DNA: TGTGCTAGTGGTTTGGCCTTTCAAGGACGGTACTACAATGAGCAGTTCTTC. Protein: CASGLAFQGRYYNEQFF.

The rearrangement uses TRBV7-3 and TRBJ2-1, with 7 positions matching TRBD2. This CDR3 comprises 14 residues. Germline V gene data show CDR1 as SGHTA and CDR2 as FQGTGA. Trimming at V came to 5 bases and at J to 5 bases, leaving 6 bases not matched to a gene. CDR3 sequence reads: CASSLSGINNEQFF. The CDR3 coding sequence is TGTGCCAGCAGCCTGAGCGGGATCAACAATGAGCAGTTCTTC.

The genes are TRBV25-1 and TRBJ2-1; 10 bases align to TRBD1. CDR1 is MGHDK and CDR2 is SYGVNS in the germline V gene. This CDR3 has 16 residues. Trimming removed 2 bases from V and 3 bases from J; junction bases left unmatched: 4. The CDR3 DNA is TGTGCCAGCAGTGAAAGGGGGACAGGGGTCTACAATGAGCAGTTCTTC. Protein product: CASSERGTGVYNEQFF.

The CDR3 protein is CASSLALSGEQYF. The CDR3 DNA sequence: TGTGCCAGCAGCTTAGCCCTCAGCGGCGAGCAGTACTTC. The chain links TRBV11-1 to TRBJ2-7, with D possibly TRBD2 on 5 matching bases. The CDR3 covers 13 residues. Germline V gene sequence: CDR1 SGHAT, CDR2 FQDESV (reference sequence). With 0 bases removed from V and 6 bases from J, the gap between germline ends came to 9 bases.

The V and J genes are TRBV4-3 and TRBJ2-1; D is uncertain. Germline V gene data show CDR1 as LGHNA and CDR2 as YSLEER. The CDR3 spans 12 residues. V dropped 2 bases and J dropped 4 bases, with 3 bases sitting between them. The CDR3 sequence: CASSQTYNEQFF. CDR3 DNA sequence: TGCGCCAGCAGCCAAACATACAATGAGCAGTTCTTC.

A single count supports this clone. The gene calls are TRBV5-4 and TRBJ2-1; no clear D. The germline V gene encodes CDR1 SGHNT and CDR2 YYREEE (reference sequence). CDR3 length: 14 residues. The V and J ends lost 0 bases and 5 bases respectively, with 9 bases between them. The DNA for the CDR3 is TGTGCCAGCAGCTTGGCGTCCCCTAACAATGAGCAGTTCTTC. Amino acids: CASSLASPNNEQFF. Full variable domain (remainder filled in from reference TRBV5-4 and TRBJ2-1): ETGVTQSPTHLIKTRGQQVTLRCSSQSGHNTVSWYQQALGQGPQFIFQYYREEENGRGNFPPRFSGLQFPNYSSELNVNALELDDSALYLCASSLASPNNEQFFGPGTRLTVL.

J is TRBJ1-5 and V is TRBV18, with D tentatively TRBD1 (5 bases). V dropped 6 bases and J dropped 1 base, with 10 bases sitting between them. CDR1 and CDR2 (germline): KGHSH, LQKENI. The CDR3 spans 14 residues. CDR3 nucleotide sequence: TGTGCCAGCTCTGAGGGGCTAAGCAATCAGCCCCAGCATTTT. This sequence encodes CASSEGLSNQPQHF.

The chain recombines TRBV13 with TRBJ2-3; D is uncertain. The germline V gene has CDR1 PRHDT and CDR2 FYEKMQ (reference sequence). This CDR3 contains 15 residues. Trimming took off 4 bases at V and 2 bases at J, with 13 bases between the two ends. This CDR3 is CASSSVGDYTDTQYF. Written as DNA, the CDR3 is TGTGCCAGCAGCTCAGTTGGGGATTACACAGATACGCAGTATTTT.

The J gene is TRBJ2-7, the V gene TRBV28; no firm D call. Trimming stripped 5 bases from V and 3 bases from J, with 11 bases between. The CDR3 totals 13 residues. The germline gives CDR1 MDHEN, CDR2 SYDVKM. The CDR3 DNA reads as TGTGCCAGCAGTGTCGACTCGTTCTACGAGCAGTACTTC. Its protein is CASSVDSFYEQYF.

V usage is TRBV5-1 and J usage is TRBJ2-7; D may be TRBD1 or TRBD2 (5 bases each). Germline CDR1 reads SGHRS; CDR2 reads YFSETQ. The CDR3 covers 15 residues. Trimming took off 0 bases at V and 2 bases at J, with 12 bases between the two ends. The CDR3 nucleotides are TGCGCCAGCAGCTTGGCCGTGGGGGAACCCTACGAGCAGTACTTC. Translating it yields CASSLAVGEPYEQYF.

This chain uses TRBV9 with TRBJ1-4; TRBD1 might be the D (6 bases). With 3 bases removed from V and 0 bases from J, the gap between germline ends came to 15 bases. The germline gives CDR1 SGDLS, CDR2 YYNGEE. This CDR3 comprises 17 residues. CDR3 region: CASSGDPGQATNEKLFF. The CDR3, as DNA: TGTGCCAGCAGCGGAGACCCGGGACAAGCAACTAATGAAAAACTGTTTTTT.

The chain links TRBV3-1 (or the pseudogene TRBV3-2) to TRBJ1-5; D might be TRBD1 (5 bases). CDR3 size: 13 residues. Trimming removed 0 bases at V and 7 bases at J, with 7 bases between. Germline V CDR1 and CDR2: LGHDT, YNNKEL (reference sequence). The CDR3 sequence: CASSQDREQPQHF. CDR3 DNA sequence: TGTGCCAGCAGCCAAGACAGGGAACAGCCCCAGCATTTT.

The chain joins TRBV10-3 to TRBJ1-5, with a possible D match to TRBD1 (5 bases). The CDR3 consists of 17 residues. V lost 0 bases to trimming and J lost 1 base, with 13 bases between them. Germline loops: CDR1 ENHRY, CDR2 SYGVKD. The CDR3 loop is CAISESPPGGSNQPQHF. CDR3 sequence (DNA): TGTGCCATCAGTGAGTCTCCTCCTGGGGGGAGCAATCAGCCCCAGCATTTT.

The V and J genes are TRBV2 and TRBJ2-7, with D maybe TRBD1 (5 bases). V was pared by 5 bases and J by 2 bases, with 7 bases between. CDR3 length: 12 amino acids. CDR1 and CDR2 (germline): SNHLY, FYNNEI. The DNA for the CDR3 is TGTGCCAGCAGTCAGGGCCCCTACGAGCAGTACTTC. Its translation is CASSQGPYEQYF.

The chain links TRBV30 to TRBJ2-7; the D is unclear. The length of the CDR3 is 12 residues. With 1 base removed from V and 2 bases from J, the gap between germline ends came to 6 bases. The germline gives CDR1 GTSNPN, CDR2 SVGIG (reference sequence). CDR3 bases: TGTGCCTGGAGTGGGGTCCCCTACGAGCAGTACTTC. This codes for CAWSGVPYEQYF. Filled out from reference TRBV30 and TRBJ2-7, the complete variable domain reads SQTIHQWPATLVQPVGSPLSLECTVEGTSNPNLYWYRQAAGRGLQLLFYSVGIGQISSEVPQNLSASRPQDRQFILSSKKLLLSDSGFYLCAWSGVPYEQYFGPGTRLTVT.